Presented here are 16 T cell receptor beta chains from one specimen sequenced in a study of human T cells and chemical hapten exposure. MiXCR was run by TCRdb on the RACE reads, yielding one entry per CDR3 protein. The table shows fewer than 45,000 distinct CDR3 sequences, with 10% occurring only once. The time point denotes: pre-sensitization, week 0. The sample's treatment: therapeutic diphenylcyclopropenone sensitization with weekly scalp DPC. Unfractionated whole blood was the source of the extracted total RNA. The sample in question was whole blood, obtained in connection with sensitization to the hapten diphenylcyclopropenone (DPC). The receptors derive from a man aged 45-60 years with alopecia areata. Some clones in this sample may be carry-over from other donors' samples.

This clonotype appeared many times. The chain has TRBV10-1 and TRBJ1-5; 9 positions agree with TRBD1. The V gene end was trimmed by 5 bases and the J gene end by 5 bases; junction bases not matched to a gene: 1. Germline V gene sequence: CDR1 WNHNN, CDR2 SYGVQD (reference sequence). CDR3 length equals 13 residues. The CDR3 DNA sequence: TGCGCCAGCAGTACAGGGGGCGATCAGCCCCAGCATTTT. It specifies CASSTGGDQPQHF.

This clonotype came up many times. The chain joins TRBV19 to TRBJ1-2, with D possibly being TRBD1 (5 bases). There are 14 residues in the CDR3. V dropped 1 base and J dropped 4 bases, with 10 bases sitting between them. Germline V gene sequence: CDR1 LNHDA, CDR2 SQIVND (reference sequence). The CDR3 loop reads CASSIVGGGYGYTF. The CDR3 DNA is TGTGCCAGTAGTATAGTTGGGGGAGGCTATGGCTACACCTTC.

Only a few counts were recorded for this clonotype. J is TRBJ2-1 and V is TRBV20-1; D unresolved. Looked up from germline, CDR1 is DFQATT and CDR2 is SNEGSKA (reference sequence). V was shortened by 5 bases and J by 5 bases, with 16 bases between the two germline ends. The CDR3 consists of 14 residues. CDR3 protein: CSAPHPLGHNEQFF. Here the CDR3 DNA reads TGCAGTGCTCCTCATCCTCTTGGGCACAATGAGCAGTTCTTC.

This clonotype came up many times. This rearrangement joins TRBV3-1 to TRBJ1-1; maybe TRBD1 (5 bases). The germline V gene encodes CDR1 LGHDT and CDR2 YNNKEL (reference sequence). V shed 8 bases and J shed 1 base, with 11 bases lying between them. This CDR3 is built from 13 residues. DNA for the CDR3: TGTGCCAGCCGAGGGGACCCGAACACTGAAGCTTTCTTT. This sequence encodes CASRGDPNTEAFF.

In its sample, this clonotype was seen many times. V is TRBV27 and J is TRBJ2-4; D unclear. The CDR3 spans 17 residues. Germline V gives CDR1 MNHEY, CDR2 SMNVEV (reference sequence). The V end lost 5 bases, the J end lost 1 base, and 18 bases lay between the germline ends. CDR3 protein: CASSLTPGFAAKNIQYF. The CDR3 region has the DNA TGTGCCAGCAGTCTCACACCGGGTTTTGCTGCCAAAAACATTCAGTACTTC.

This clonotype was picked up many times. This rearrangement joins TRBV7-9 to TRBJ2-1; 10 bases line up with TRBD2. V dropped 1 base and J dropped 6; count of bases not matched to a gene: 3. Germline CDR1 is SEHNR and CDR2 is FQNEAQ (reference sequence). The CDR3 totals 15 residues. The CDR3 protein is CASSLVSSGSNEQFF. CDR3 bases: TGTGCCAGCAGCTTAGTTTCTAGCGGGAGCAATGAGCAGTTCTTC.

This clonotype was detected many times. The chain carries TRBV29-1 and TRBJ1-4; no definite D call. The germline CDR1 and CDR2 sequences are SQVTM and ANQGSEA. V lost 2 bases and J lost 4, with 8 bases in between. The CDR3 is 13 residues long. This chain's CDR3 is CSVEQASNEKLFF. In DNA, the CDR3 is TGCAGCGTTGAACAGGCCAGTAATGAAAAACTGTTTTTT.

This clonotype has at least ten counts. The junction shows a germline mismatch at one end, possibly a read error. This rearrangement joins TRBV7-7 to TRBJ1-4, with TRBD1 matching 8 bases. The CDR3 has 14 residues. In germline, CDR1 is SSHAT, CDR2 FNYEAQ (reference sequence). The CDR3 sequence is CASSSRQGQEKLFF. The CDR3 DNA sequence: TGTGCTAGCAGCTCGAGACAGGGGCAGGAAAAACTGTTTTTT. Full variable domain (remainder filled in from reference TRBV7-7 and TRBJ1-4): GAGVSQSPRYKVTKRGQDVTLRCDPISSHATLYWYQQALGQGPEFLTYFNYEAQPDKSGLPSDRFSAERPEGSISTLTIQRTEQRDSAMYRCASSSRQGQEKLFFGSGTQLSVL.

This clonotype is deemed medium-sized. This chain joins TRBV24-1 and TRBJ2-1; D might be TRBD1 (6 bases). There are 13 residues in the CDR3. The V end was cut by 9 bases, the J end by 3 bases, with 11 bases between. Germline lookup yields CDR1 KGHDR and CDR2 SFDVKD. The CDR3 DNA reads TGTGCCACCGGCAGGGGCGGCTACAATGAGCAGTTCTTC. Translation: CATGRGGYNEQFF.

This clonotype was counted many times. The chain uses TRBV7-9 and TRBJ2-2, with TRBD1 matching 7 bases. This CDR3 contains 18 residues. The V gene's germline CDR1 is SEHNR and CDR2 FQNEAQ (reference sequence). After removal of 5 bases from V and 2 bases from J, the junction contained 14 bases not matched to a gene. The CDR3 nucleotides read TGTGCCAGCAGCCCACAAAAGACAGGGATCCCTAACACCGGGGAGCTGTTTTTT. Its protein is CASSPQKTGIPNTGELFF.

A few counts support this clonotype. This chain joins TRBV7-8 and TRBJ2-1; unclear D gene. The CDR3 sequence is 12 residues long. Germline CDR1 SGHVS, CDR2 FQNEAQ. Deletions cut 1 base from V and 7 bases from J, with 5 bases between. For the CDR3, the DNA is TGTGCCAGCAGCTTAGTAACGAATGAGCAGTTCTTC. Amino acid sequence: CASSLVTNEQFF.

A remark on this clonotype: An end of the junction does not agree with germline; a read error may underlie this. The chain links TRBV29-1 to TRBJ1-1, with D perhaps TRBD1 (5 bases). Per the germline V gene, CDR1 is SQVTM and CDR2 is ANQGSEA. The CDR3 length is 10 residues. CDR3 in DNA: TGCAGCGTCCGGGACCCTGATGCTTTCTTT. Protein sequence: CSVRDPDAFF. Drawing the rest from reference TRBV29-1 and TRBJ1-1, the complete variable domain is SAVISQKPSRDICQRGTSLTIQCQVDSQVTMMFWYRQQPGQSLTLIATANQGSEATYESGFVIDKFPISRPNLTFSTLTVSNMSPEDSSIYLCSVRDPDAFFGQGTRLTVV.

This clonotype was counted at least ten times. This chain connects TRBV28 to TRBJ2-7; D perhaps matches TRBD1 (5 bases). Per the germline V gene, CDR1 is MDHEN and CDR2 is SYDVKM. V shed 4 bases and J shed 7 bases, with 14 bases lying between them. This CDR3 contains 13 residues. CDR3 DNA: TGTGCCAGCAGTTATCAAGGGGCCGGTGAGCAGTACTTC. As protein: CASSYQGAGEQYF. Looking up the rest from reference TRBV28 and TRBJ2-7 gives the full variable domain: DVKVTQSSRYLVKRTGEKVFLECVQDMDHENMFWYRQDPGLGLRLIYFSYDVKMKEKGDIPEGYSVSREKKERFSLILESASTNQTSMYLCASSYQGAGEQYFGPGTRLTVT.

CDR3 nucleotides: TGTGCCAGCAGTTTCCTAACTAGCGGGAATTGGGTTGAGCAGTTCTTC. This sequence encodes CASSFLTSGNWVEQFF. The V and J genes are TRBV27 and TRBJ2-1; 10 bases line up with TRBD2. The germline V gene has CDR1 MNHEY and CDR2 SMNVEV (reference sequence). The CDR3 extends over 16 amino acids. V trimming: 3 bases; J trimming: 9 bases; junction bases outside the gene matches: 11.

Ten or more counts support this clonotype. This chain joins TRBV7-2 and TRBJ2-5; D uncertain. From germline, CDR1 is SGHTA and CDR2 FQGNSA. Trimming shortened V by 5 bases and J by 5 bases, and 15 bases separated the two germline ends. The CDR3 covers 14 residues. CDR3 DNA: TGTGCCAGCAGCGCTACGGCTAGTACGGAGACCCAGTACTTC. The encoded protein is CASSATASTETQYF.

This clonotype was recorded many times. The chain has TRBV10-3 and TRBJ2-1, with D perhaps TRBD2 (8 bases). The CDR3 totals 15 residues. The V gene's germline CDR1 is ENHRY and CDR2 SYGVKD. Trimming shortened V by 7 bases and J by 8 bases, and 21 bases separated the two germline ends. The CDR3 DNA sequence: TGTGCCATCAAAGGGGGCAGCGGGAGTGTCCATGAGCAGTTCTTC. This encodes CAIKGGSGSVHEQFF.